This T cell receptor (beta chain) originates from a study of cytomegalovirus exposure and HLA in healthy donors. Study conclusions and caveats: Cytomegalovirus association was listed for 164 TCR beta chains.

Vbeta (60) and Jbeta (13) primers were used in the PCR. Assay: immunoSEQ multiplex PCR; the TCRdb copy retains only in-frame clones and omits some. This table holds 50,000 or so clones, about 57% found once. The V and J ends lost 4 bases and 4 bases respectively, with 4 bases between them. CDR1 and CDR2 (germline): SQVTM, ANQGSEA. CDR3 size: 11 residues. This clone was observed a handful of times. Its antigen is not identified. The genes are TRBV29-1 and TRBJ1-4; D is undetermined. Input material: PBMCs. The clonotype originates from a human donor in good health. The CDR3 nucleotides are TGCAGCGTTGGACATAATGAAAAACTGTTTTTT. Translation gives CSVGHNEKLFF.